This record concerns one TCR beta chain sequence. Antigen: not known. The CDR3 runs to 19 residues. Looked up from germline, CDR1 is LGHNA and CDR2 is YNFKEQ. J was trimmed by 3 bases and V by 0 bases; bases with no gene match: 10. Some clones are missing from TCRdb's copy, which holds only in-frame ones; the method was immunoSEQ multiplex PCR. The data show approximately 72,000 clones, roughly nine tenths seen once. The sample is drawn from a study of T cell clones after liver transplantation. Background on the study: Post-transplant blood was tracked for graft-donor-reactive T cell clones identified in a pre-transplant mixed lymphocyte reaction. Findings of the study overall: The donor-reactive repertoire was only partly measurable in two subjects, lacking donor cells.

This material consisted of CD4+ T cells from blood, taken before liver transplant. This sequence joins TRBV4-2 and TRBJ2-1; TRBD2 matches 11 bases. The source is a human donor who received a liver transplant. The CDR3 DNA reads TGTGCCAGCAGCCAAGAAGCCTCCCCCCTAGCGGGAGGCTACAATGAGCAGTTCTTC. This encodes CASSQEASPLAGGYNEQFF.